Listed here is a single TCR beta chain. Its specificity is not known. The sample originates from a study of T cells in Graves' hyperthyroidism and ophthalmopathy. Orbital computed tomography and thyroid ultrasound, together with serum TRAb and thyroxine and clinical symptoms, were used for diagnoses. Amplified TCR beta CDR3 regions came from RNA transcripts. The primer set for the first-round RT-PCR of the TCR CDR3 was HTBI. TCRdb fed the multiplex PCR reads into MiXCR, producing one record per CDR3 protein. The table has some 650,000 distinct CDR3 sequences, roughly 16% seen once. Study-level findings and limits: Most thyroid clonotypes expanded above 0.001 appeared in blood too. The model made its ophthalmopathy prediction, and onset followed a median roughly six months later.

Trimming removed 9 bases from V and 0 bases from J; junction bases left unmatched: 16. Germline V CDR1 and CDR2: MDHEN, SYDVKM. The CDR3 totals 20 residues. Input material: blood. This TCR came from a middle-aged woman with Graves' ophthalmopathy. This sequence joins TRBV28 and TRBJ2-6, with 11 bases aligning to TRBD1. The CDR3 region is CASPLSRDRGFHSGANVLTF. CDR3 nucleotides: TGTGCCAGTCCTCTCAGCCGGGACAGGGGGTTCCACTCTGGGGCCAACGTCCTGACTTTC.